This TCR beta chain is drawn from a study of T cells in narcolepsy. Notes on the study in general: Autoreactive HCRT-specific and TRIB2-specific clonotypes were marked in same-patient CSF-versus-blood CD4+ comparisons.

Measured with immunoSEQ multiplex PCR; TCRdb has only the in-frame clones, and not every one. Of more than 8,000 clones in the sample, around 75% were seen once. Germline CDR1 SGHTA, CDR2 FQGTGA. The CDR3 totals 18 residues. The J segment lost 0 bases and the V segment lost 4 bases, leaving 14 bases of the junction unmatched. This clone has only one observation. Its antigen is as yet unknown. The source material was CD45RA- memory CD8+ T cells from PBMCs. The J gene is TRBJ2-5, the V gene TRBV7-3; 7 bases agree with TRBD2. This TCR was recovered from a human donor with narcolepsy. CDR3 bases: TGTGCCAGCAGCTCCAAGGTTCAGGGAGGGAATAACCAAGAGACCCAGTACTTC. Its translation is CASSSKVQGGNNQETQYF.